The T cell receptor beta chain described here comes from a study of naive and memory T cell subsets. In its sample, this clonotype was seen many times. Its matching antigen is unknown. Two oligonucleotides, mixed equimolar, formed the beta constant-region primer covering TRBC1 and TRBC2. Nested alpha and beta constant-region primers with the SP2 primer drove four PCR rounds on ligated cDNA. TCRdb independently ran MiXCR on the UMI-ligation and nested PCR reads; one entry per CDR3 protein. The sample lists about 90,000 distinct CDR3 sequences; approximately 10% were seen once. CDR1 LNHDA and CDR2 SQIVND come from the germline V gene (reference sequence). The V and J ends lost 3 bases and 0 bases respectively, with 5 bases between them. CDR3 length: 14 residues. Study-wide findings and caveats: Possibly reflecting memory cells re-expressing CD45RA, a few larger clonotypes occurred in naive repertoires, especially CD8. Over 90% of naive TCR sequences appeared only once after error correction, unlike memory subsets.

This clonotype was obtained from a human donor in good health. The sequenced sample consisted of naive CD4+ T cells from blood. This chain joins TRBV19 and TRBJ1-4; D remains unclear. CDR3 sequence (DNA): TGTGCCAGTAGTATGGTATCAACTAATGAAAAACTGTTTTTT. Translating it yields CASSMVSTNEKLFF.